These 4 T cell receptor beta chains were all obtained from the same sample, sequenced in a study of T-cell memory formation after mild COVID-19. TCRdb ran MiXCR on the 5' RACE reads and lists one entry per CDR3 protein. The sample gives 100,000 to 120,000 distinct CDR3 sequences, over 20% of which show up once; roughly 40% is in the top ten. The sequencing sample was made of PBMCs or a T cell subset sorted from them (not recorded which). All receptors come from a man aged 18-30 years who had mild COVID-19 (a few samples of this study predate the infection). Cell type and time point are not known.

The gene calls are TRBV6-1 and TRBJ1-2; D ambiguous. V shed 2 bases and J shed 4 bases, with 17 bases lying between them. The CDR3 extends over 16 amino acids. In germline, CDR1 is MNHNS, CDR2 SASEGT. The CDR3 spells CASSESNSLLAYGYTF. CDR3 DNA: TGTGCCAGCAGTGAATCGAATAGCCTTCTCGCCTATGGCTACACCTTC.

This clonotype has a handful of counts. The chain recombines TRBV12-3 or TRBV12-4 with TRBJ2-1, with D tentatively TRBD1 or TRBD2 (5 bases each). V was clipped by 7 bases and J by 8 bases, with 18 bases between them. This CDR3 has 14 amino acids. This chain's CDR3 is CASTYSGRAYEQFF. As DNA, the CDR3 is TGTGCCAGCACGTATTCGGGGCGAGCGTATGAGCAGTTCTTC.

This rearrangement joins TRBV6-6 to TRBJ2-7, with a possible D match to TRBD1 (5 bases). V was pared by 0 bases and J by 3 bases, with 15 bases between. This CDR3 spans 16 amino acids. Germline V gives CDR1 MNHNY, CDR2 SVGAGI (reference sequence). CDR3 amino acids: CASSYSQGLVSYEQYF. In DNA, the CDR3 is TGTGCCAGCAGTTACTCTCAGGGTCTGGTAAGCTACGAGCAGTACTTC.

The V call is TRBV12-3 or TRBV12-4, the J call TRBJ1-1; D gene unclear. V was trimmed by 6 bases and J by 3 bases, leaving 11 bases between them. The CDR3 has 13 residues. CDR3 DNA sequence: TGTGCCAGCAGCCCACTGCCGTACACTGAAGCTTTCTTT. This encodes CASSPLPYTEAFF.